The 10 T cell receptor beta chains reported below all come from one sample, sequenced in a study of tissue T cells after allogeneic stem cell transplantation. Some clones are missing from TCRdb's copy, which holds only in-frame ones; the method was immunoSEQ multiplex PCR. This sample has 7,000 to 8,000 clones; about a third occur once, and the top ten carry more than 3%. Time point described: mouse harvest day 14 after allogeneic transplant. Tail vein injection delivered 10^7 T-cell-depleted bone marrow cells and 10^6 splenic CD5+ T cells. The sequencing input was skin. The origin of the receptors is a female BALB/c mouse given C57BL/6 T cells with graft-versus-host disease after an allogeneic hematopoietic cell transplant.

This clone appeared a few times. Gene names are the mouse ones. The read terminates 1 residue before the CDR3 end, so the remaining end is supplied by the germline J gene. V and J are TRBV26 and TRBJ2-4; the D gene is possibly TRBD2 (5 bases). V gave up 0 bases and J gave up 3 bases, with 7 bases separating them. The CDR3 contains 14 residues. Germline V CDR1 and CDR2: KGHPV, FQNQEV (reference sequence). Partial CDR3 DNA: TGTGCCAGCAGTCTGTCAGGACTCCAAAACACCTTGTAC. It translates to CASSLSGLQNTLY. Given in full, the CDR3 is CASSLSGLQNTLYF.

Of note for this clone: Germline and genes here are mouse. The CDR3 end is not reached by the read, which stops 1 residue before it; the germline J gene fills it in. The rearrangement uses TRBV13-2 and TRBJ1-1; 8 positions agree with TRBD1. J gave up 11 bases and V 5 bases, and 8 bases lay outside the gene matches. CDR1 is NNHNN and CDR2 is SYGAGS in the germline V gene (reference sequence). The CDR3 contains 12 residues. Partial CDR3 DNA: TGTGCCAGCGGCCCCCCGGGACAGGACGTCTTC. Its translation is CASGPPGQDVF. The whole CDR3 protein is CASGPPGQDVFF.

This clone counts as medium-sized. Each gene name is a mouse one. The CDR3 DNA, read in part, is TGTGCCAGCAGTCCGGACAGAAACACCGGGCAGCTCTAC. It encodes CASSPDRNTGQLY. The CDR3 in its entirety is CASSPDRNTGQLYF. The chain carries TRBV26 and TRBJ2-2; TRBD1 might be the D (6 bases). Read coverage stops 1 residue before the CDR3 terminus; the germline J gene supplies the remainder. The CDR3 contains 14 residues. The germline V and J ends were trimmed by 4 bases and 1 base, with 7 bases remaining between them. Looked up from germline, CDR1 is KGHPV and CDR2 is FQNQEV (reference sequence).

Details on this clone: Gene labels here are mouse ones. The read halts 1 residue ahead of the CDR3 end, with the missing end drawn from the germline J gene. The chain has TRBV15 and TRBJ2-3, with D unclear. This CDR3 is 13 amino acids long. The V end was cut by 2 bases, the J end by 3 bases, with 6 bases between. In germline, CDR1 is SGHND, CDR2 FRSKSL. CDR3 in amino acids: CASSLTGAETLYF. CDR3 DNA (partial): TGTGCCAGCAGTTTAACCGGGGCAGAAACGCTGTAT.

Details on this clone: Germline and genes: mouse. The read comes to an end 1 residue before the CDR3 does, leaving the germline J gene to fill in the end. The chain couples TRBV23 to TRBJ1-1; no check of the table's D call, TRBD1, against the DNA was made. The CDR3 extends over 14 amino acids. From germline, CDR1 is KGHTA and CDR2 FQNQQP. Partial CDR3 DNA: TGCTCCAGCAGTCAAGGGACAAAAAACACAGAAGTCTTC. It specifies CSSSQGTKNTEVF. The CDR3, in full, reads CSSSQGTKNTEVFF.

This clone has more than one count but fewer than ten. Genes here carry mouse names. Read coverage stops 1 residue before the CDR3 terminus; the germline J gene supplies the remainder. The J gene is TRBJ2-7, the V gene TRBV19; no firm D call. The CDR3 consists of 12 residues. V gave up 4 bases and J gave up 4 bases, with 9 bases separating them. Germline CDR1 FNHDT, CDR2 SITEND (reference sequence). The CDR3 DNA, read in part, is TGTGCCAGCAGTGTCGACAAATATGAACAGTAC. It is translated as CASSVDKYEQY. The complete CDR3 reads CASSVDKYEQYF.

Concerning this clone: The genes and germline here are from mouse. Incomplete CDR3 DNA: TGTGCCAGCAGTGGGGGCGGGACACCTAGTGCAGAAACGCTGTAT. Translation gives CASSGGGTPSAETLY. The CDR3, in full, reads CASSGGGTPSAETLYF. V gene TRBV13-1 combines with J gene TRBJ2-3; weak D call: TRBD1 (6 bases). The read falls 1 residue short of the CDR3 end, and the missing part is taken from the germline J gene. The V end lost 3 bases, the J end lost 0 bases, and 14 bases lay between the germline ends. This CDR3 spans 16 amino acids. The germline CDR1 and CDR2 sequences are NSHNY and SYGAGN.

Concerning this clone itself: Gene names refer to mouse genes. The CDR3 end is not reached by the read, which stops 1 residue before it; the germline J gene fills it in. The V call is TRBV20, the J call TRBJ1-2; D is uncertain. V was shortened by 2 bases and J by 0 bases, with 4 bases between the two germline ends. CDR3 length: 12 amino acids. Germline V gene sequence: CDR1 GFQATS, CDR2 STVNSAI. The sequenced CDR3 bases are TGTGGTGCTAGGACGTCAAACTCCGACTACACC. It yields the protein CGARTSNSDYT. Given in full, the CDR3 is CGARTSNSDYTF.

In its sample, this clone is large. Here the gene names and germline are mouse. The DNA ends 1 residue before the CDR3 does, and the rest of the CDR3 is filled in from the germline J gene. The chain is built from TRBV16 and TRBJ2-1; TRBD2 agrees at 8 bases. V dropped 0 bases and J dropped 3; count of bases not matched to a gene: 1. The CDR3 length is 15 residues. Germline CDR1 is SGHSA and CDR2 is FRNQAP. CDR3 sequence reads: CASSLETGGYAEQFF. The CDR3 bases that were read are TGTGCAAGCAGCTTAGAAACTGGGGGCTATGCTGAGCAGTTC.

In this sample, this clone is medium-sized. The germline and genes are mouse ones. The read terminates 1 residue ahead of where the CDR3 ends, so the germline J gene completes it. This chain links TRBV23 with TRBJ2-3; TRBD1, as called in the table, went unchecked against the DNA. This CDR3 region has 14 residues. The germline CDR1 and CDR2 sequences are KGHTA and FQNQQP. CDR3 bases read: TGCTCCAGCAGCCCGGGACAGGGTGCAGAAACGCTGTAT. It codes for CSSSPGQGAETLY. The whole CDR3 sequence is CSSSPGQGAETLYF.